Sequencing of this T cell receptor (beta chain) was carried out in a study of T cells in Graves' hyperthyroidism and ophthalmopathy. Patients with uncontrolled infections, other autoimmune diseases, pregnancy or lactation were excluded. The authors obtained PBMCs from more than 8 ml of fresh peripheral blood. TCR beta CDR3 sequences were amplified from RNA transcripts. The TCR CDR3 was amplified in a first-round RT-PCR using the HTBI primer set. TCRdb passed the multiplex PCR reads through MiXCR, listing each CDR3 protein once. The sample shows roughly 350,000 distinct CDR3 sequences, about 15% of them seen only once. Findings of the study overall: Most thyroid clonotypes that were expanded above 0.001 also turned up in blood. Ophthalmopathy onset followed model prediction by a median approximately 6.2 months.

Details on this clonotype: Its target is not known.

CDR3 length equals 15 residues. The V gene lost 0 bases and the J gene lost 3 bases, with 15 bases spanning the gap. CDR1 DFQATT and CDR2 SNEGSKA come from the germline V gene (reference sequence). This clonotype was sampled from a woman aged 25 to 45 with Graves' ophthalmopathy. The genes are TRBV20-1 and TRBJ2-7, with a tentative D call TRBD2 (7 bases). Sequenced input: blood. The CDR3 DNA reads TGCAGTGCTAGAGATCTTAGGGGGGGGAACTACGAGCAGTACTTC. Protein product: CSARDLRGGNYEQYF.